This TCR beta chain originates from a study of identical twins. Findings and caveats of the study: A lower insertion count was a feature of abundant cord blood beta clonotypes, with no such feature in memory repertoires. Cross-sectional statistical analysis was relied on for the conclusions, without the same donors being followed. Among beta out-of-frame sequences, excess sharing between twins appeared weaker.

V gave up 5 bases and J gave up 0 bases; unmatched junction bases: 5. The CDR3 is made up of 15 amino acids. The germline V gene encodes CDR1 SGHTA and CDR2 FQGNSA. On this clonotype: Its specificity is unknown.

Template switching added a universal primer site; cDNA carried unique molecular identifiers. TCRdb used MiXCR to reprocess the 5' RACE reads, holding one entry per CDR3 protein. The sample lists 1.5 million to 2 million distinct CDR3 sequences, about 30% seen once, with 0.25% to 0.3% in the top ten. The sample was cord blood. This receptor was taken from a newborn girl in good health. This chain links TRBV7-2 with TRBJ2-7, with 9 positions matching TRBD2. The CDR3 sequence: CASSTLAGISYEQYF. DNA of the CDR3: TGTGCCAGCAGCACCCTAGCGGGAATCTCCTACGAGCAGTACTTC.